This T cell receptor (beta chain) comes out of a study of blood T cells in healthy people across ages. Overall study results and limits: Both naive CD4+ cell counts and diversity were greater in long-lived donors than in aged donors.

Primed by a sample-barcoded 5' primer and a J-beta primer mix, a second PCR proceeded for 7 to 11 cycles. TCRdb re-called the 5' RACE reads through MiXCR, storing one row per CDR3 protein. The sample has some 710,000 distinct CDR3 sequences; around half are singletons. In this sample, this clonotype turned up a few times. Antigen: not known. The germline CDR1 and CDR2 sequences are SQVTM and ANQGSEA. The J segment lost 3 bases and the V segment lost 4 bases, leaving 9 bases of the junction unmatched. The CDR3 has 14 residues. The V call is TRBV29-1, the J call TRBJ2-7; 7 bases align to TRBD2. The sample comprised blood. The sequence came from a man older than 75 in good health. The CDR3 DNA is TGCAGCGTTGGGGGCGGGGGTAGCGTCTACGAGCAGTACTTC. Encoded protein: CSVGGGGSVYEQYF.